One sample yielded the 5 T cell receptor beta chains listed below, sequenced in a study of vaccination and CD4 T cells after COVID-19. Treatment indicated: roughly 10-day PBMC culture with coronavirus spike peptide pools or control peptides (ViraFEST assay). Gathered ahead of the COVID-19 pandemic (2011-2018) were the CD4+ T cells of the unexposed donor. Cultured CD4+ T cells had their DNA profiled by the Oncomine TCR Beta short-read assay. TCRdb recomputed calls from the PCR reads with MiXCR, one row per CDR3 protein. The sample consists of over a thousand distinct CDR3 sequences, 12% of them appearing once. Antigens of these TCRs are unknown. The sample comprised CD4+ T cells from blood, cultured in vitro. Source of these receptors: a human donor in good health.

This clonotype was counted only a few times. The V call is TRBV5-1, the J call TRBJ1-6; D uncertain. Trimming removed 6 bases at V and 0 bases at J, with 4 bases between. Germline assignment: CDR1 SGHRS and CDR2 YFSETQ. CDR3 length: 13 residues. CDR3 amino acids: CASKSSYNSPLHF. CDR3 bases: TGCGCCAGCAAGAGCTCCTATAATTCACCCCTCCACTTT.

This clonotype was counted between two and nine times. This chain links TRBV5-1 with TRBJ2-7; 7 nucleotides match TRBD2. V was clipped by 4 bases and J by 2 bases; unmatched bases: 9. The CDR3 loop spans 15 amino acids. CDR1 and CDR2 from the germline V gene are SGHRS and YFSETQ. The CDR3 is CASSPDGGGPYEQYF. CDR3 DNA: TGCGCCAGCAGCCCGGATGGGGGGGGACCCTACGAGCAGTACTTC.

The chain has TRBV1 and TRBJ2-1. TRBV1 is a listed pseudogene. The CDR3 loop spans 9 amino acids. CDR3 amino acids: CTSSVSPFF. CDR3 coding DNA: TGCACCAGCAGCGTTTCCCCGTTCTTC.

Worth noting for this clonotype: A read error is possible here, since a much larger clone lies one base away. The V and J genes are TRBV20-1 and TRBJ2-1; TRBD2 matches 13 bases. The V and J ends lost 6 bases and 7 bases, in that order; junction bases with no gene match: 9. The length of the CDR3 is 15 residues. Looked up from germline, CDR1 is DFQATT and CDR2 is SNEGSKA (reference sequence). The chain's CDR3 is CSACPLAGGNNEQFF. CDR3 nucleotide sequence: TGCAGTGCCTGCCCACTAGCGGGAGGGAATAATGAGCAGTTCTTC.

This clonotype is labeled medium-sized. The chain links TRBV7-8 to TRBJ2-7, with D hard to call. CDR3 length equals 11 residues. Deletions cut 5 bases from V and 4 bases from J, with 6 bases between. Germline V gene sequence: CDR1 SGHVS, CDR2 FQNEAQ. CDR3 amino acids: CASSLTYEQYF. Here the CDR3 DNA reads TGTGCCAGCAGCCTCACTTACGAGCAGTACTTC.